By its share, the clone carrying this T cell receptor beta chain is medium-sized (0.01 to 0.1%). Unique molecular identifiers were added to individual cDNA molecules. TCRdb re-called the 5' RACE reads with MiXCR, one entry per CDR3 protein. The sample has 70,000 or so distinct CDR3 sequences, roughly a tenth seen once. The data were taken from a study of early T cells in non-severe SARS-CoV-2 infection. V was pared by 3 bases and J by 5 bases, with 8 bases of the junction left unmatched. There are 15 residues in the CDR3. In germline, CDR1 is SGHVS, CDR2 FNYEAQ. This material consisted of whole blood, taken at baseline. The sequence was obtained from an adult who was a healthcare worker with PCR-confirmed SARS-CoV-2 infection or an uninfected control (not recorded which). The gene calls are TRBV7-6 and TRBJ2-7; 9 bases are shared with TRBD1. The CDR3 sequence is CASSFRDRDPDEQYF. The CDR3 bases are TGTGCCAGCAGCTTCCGGGACAGGGACCCCGACGAGCAGTACTTC.